This entry lists 26 T cell receptor beta chains sequenced from one sample in a study of shared T cell receptors in the human thymus. Sequencing used immunoSEQ multiplex PCR; TCRdb keeps in-frame clones, though not all of them. There are 500,000 to 850,000 clones in the sample; around 87% occur only once, and 0.0094% lies in the top ten. The sample was also linked to a second study, of human thymus T cells.

Input material: thymocytes. The receptors originated from a boy younger than two with a congenital heart defect.

The CDR3 nucleotides read TGTGCCAGCAGCTTAGCCCCCGGACTAGCGGGCTCCTACAATGAGCAGTTCTTC. It translates to CASSLAPGLAGSYNEQFF. The chain combines TRBV7-9 with TRBJ2-1, with 11 bases matching TRBD2. The junction had 4 bases not matched to a gene; V was cut back by 0 bases and J by 0 bases. The CDR3 contains 18 residues. Germline V gene data show CDR1 as SEHNR and CDR2 as FQNEAQ (reference sequence).

This clone has a single count. The chain combines TRBV25-1 with TRBJ2-1; possibly TRBD2 for D (6 bases). From germline, CDR1 is MGHDK and CDR2 SYGVNS. The CDR3 spans 12 residues. V shed 4 bases and J shed 7 bases, with 8 bases lying between them. CDR3 region: CASSVGGNEQFF. Here the CDR3 DNA reads TGTGCCAGCAGTGTCGGGGGTAATGAGCAGTTCTTC.

The J gene is TRBJ2-1, the V gene TRBV6-4, with 10 bases aligning to TRBD2. The V and J ends lost 3 bases and 6 bases, in that order; junction bases with no gene match: 5. The CDR3 has 15 amino acids. The V gene's germline CDR1 is MRHNA and CDR2 SNTAGT. In nucleotides, the CDR3 is TGTGCCAGCAGTGATAACCTAGCGGGGGTCAATGAGCAGTTCTTC. Its protein product is CASSDNLAGVNEQFF.

The V and J genes are TRBV27 and TRBJ2-2; D may be TRBD2 (6 bases). The CDR3 has 13 residues. Trimming removed 7 bases from V and 8 bases from J, with 14 bases in between. Germline V gene data show CDR1 as MNHEY and CDR2 as SMNVEV (reference sequence). The CDR3 DNA follows: TGTGCCAGCACGAAGACTAGTTCTGGGGAGCTGTTTTTT. Protein: CASTKTSSGELFF.

This chain connects TRBV10-2 to TRBJ2-3, with D tentatively TRBD1 (5 bases). The germline V gene encodes CDR1 WSHSY and CDR2 SAAADI. The CDR3 sequence is 14 residues long. V lost 4 bases to trimming and J lost 6 bases, with 14 bases between them. CDR3 residues: CASSGVGKGDTQYF. The CDR3 bases are TGCGCCAGCAGTGGAGTAGGGAAGGGGGATACGCAGTATTTT.

V is TRBV5-1 and J is TRBJ2-7; D is perhaps TRBD1 (6 bases). Trimming left V 3 bases short and J 1 base short, with 17 bases between. Germline values: CDR1 SGHRS, CDR2 YFSETQ. There are 16 residues in the CDR3. CDR3: CASSSPQQGRSYEQYF. CDR3 coding DNA: TGCGCCAGCAGCTCCCCACAACAGGGAAGGTCCTACGAGCAGTACTTC. The entire variable domain, with the rest obtained from reference TRBV5-1 and TRBJ2-7, is as follows: KAGVTQTPRYLIKTRGQQVTLSCSPISGHRSVSWYQQTPGQGLQFLFEYFSETQRNKGNFPGRFSGRQFSNSRSEMNVSTLELGDSALYLCASSSPQQGRSYEQYFGPGTRLTVT.

The genes are TRBV6-5 and TRBJ2-1, with 7 bases that match TRBD2. Germline values: CDR1 MNHEY, CDR2 SVGAGI. The CDR3 consists of 16 residues. The V segment lost 2 bases and the J segment 4 bases; nucleotides outside the gene matches: 8. CDR3 amino acids: CASSYRTSSYYNEQFF. The DNA for the CDR3 is TGTGCCAGCAGTTACAGGACTAGTTCTTATTACAATGAGCAGTTCTTC.

The V call is TRBV6-1, the J call TRBJ2-1; a possible D gene is TRBD2 (5 bases). Germline-derived CDR1 and CDR2 are MNHNS and SASEGT. V dropped 1 base and J dropped 3 bases, with 10 bases sitting between them. This CDR3 region has 15 residues. CDR3 sequence reads: CASSEVRGNYNEQFF. In DNA, the CDR3 is TGTGCCAGCAGTGAAGTTAGAGGGAACTACAATGAGCAGTTCTTC.

The chain is built from TRBV28 and TRBJ2-5, with 7 bases lining up with TRBD2. The CDR3 has 15 amino acids. The trim removed 8 bases at V and 4 bases at J, leaving 13 bases unmatched. CDR1 is MDHEN, CDR2 SYDVKM, per germline. The CDR3 reads CASGQLVAGSETQYF. In DNA form, the CDR3 reads TGTGCCAGCGGGCAGTTGGTAGCGGGCTCAGAGACCCAGTACTTC.

The chain employs TRBV30 and TRBJ1-5, with D tentatively TRBD1 (6 bases). CDR3 size: 15 residues. V was trimmed by 3 bases and J by 6 bases, leaving 18 bases between them. The germline gives CDR1 GTSNPN, CDR2 SVGIG (reference sequence). The CDR3 DNA follows: TGTGCCTGGAGGAAACCTACAGGGTTAGGTCAGCCCCAGCATTTT. Translation gives CAWRKPTGLGQPQHF.

CDR3: CASSVGLAGAGEQYF. CDR3 DNA sequence: TGTGCCAGCAGCGTAGGTCTAGCGGGGGCGGGCGAGCAGTACTTC. This chain joins TRBV9 and TRBJ2-7, with 10 bases that match TRBD2. This CDR3 has 15 residues. The V segment lost 0 bases and the J segment 6 bases; nucleotides outside the gene matches: 6. Germline V gene lookup returns CDR1 SGDLS and CDR2 YYNGEE.

This chain links TRBV5-4 with TRBJ1-5; D is unclear. V was clipped by 2 bases and J by 4 bases, with 10 bases between them. Per germline, CDR1 SGHNT and CDR2 YYREEE (reference sequence). The CDR3 spans 14 residues. CDR3 protein: CASSFRPGNQPQHF. DNA for the CDR3: TGTGCCAGCAGCTTCCGCCCGGGGAATCAGCCCCAGCATTTT.

The V gene is TRBV5-4, the J gene TRBJ2-7; TRBD2 matches at 9 bases. The CDR3 covers 15 residues. Germline CDR1 SGHNT, CDR2 YYREEE (reference sequence). The V and J ends lost 4 bases and 2 bases, in that order; junction bases with no gene match: 7. The CDR3 protein is CASSPSLAGTYEQYF. CDR3 in DNA: TGTGCCAGCAGCCCCTCGCTAGCGGGGACCTACGAGCAGTACTTC.

Points on this clone: Mismatch with germline at one junction end may stem from a read error. The chain carries TRBV7-7 and TRBJ2-5, with D perhaps matching TRBD2 (6 bases). CDR1 and CDR2 (germline): SSHAT, FNYEAQ (reference sequence). The CDR3 is 16 residues long. The CDR3 nucleotides read TGTGCTAGCAGCTTAGTAGGGGAGGACGGAGGGGAGACCCAGTACTTC. Amino acids: CASSLVGEDGGETQYF.

This chain links TRBV9 with TRBJ2-5, with TRBD1 matching 7 bases. This CDR3 is 17 amino acids long. Germline values: CDR1 SGDLS, CDR2 YYNGEE. Trimming removed 1 base from V and 4 bases from J; junction bases left unmatched: 13. CDR3 sequence reads: CASSVTGANSRLETQYF. Here the CDR3 DNA reads TGTGCCAGCAGCGTAACAGGGGCCAATTCAAGGCTAGAGACCCAGTACTTC.

This clone was seen just once. The CDR3 coding sequence is TGTGCCAGCAGCTTAGACCCTCTGAAGGAGCGAACAGATACGCAGTATTTT. It is translated as CASSLDPLKERTDTQYF. This chain uses TRBV7-9 with TRBJ2-3; no clear D gene. The germline V gene has CDR1 SEHNR and CDR2 FQNEAQ (reference sequence). The CDR3 has 17 amino acids. The ends were cut back, 1 base at V and 3 bases at J, with 17 bases in the middle.

The J gene is TRBJ1-5, the V gene TRBV15; 9 bases align to TRBD1. This CDR3 has 17 amino acids. The junction had 12 bases not matched to a gene; V was cut back by 2 bases and J by 7 bases. Germline loops: CDR1 LNHNV, CDR2 YYDKDF (reference sequence). The CDR3 nucleotides are TGTGCCACCAGCAGATTTGGACAGGGGCCGGTCGGGCAGCCCCAGCATTTT. Translating gives CATSRFGQGPVGQPQHF.

The genes are TRBV18 and TRBJ2-7; D perhaps matches TRBD2 (6 bases). Germline CDR1 is KGHSH and CDR2 is LQKENI. The ends were cut back, 3 bases at V and 0 bases at J, with 18 bases in the middle. There are 17 residues in the CDR3. The CDR3 loop reads CASSPPGLAHISYEQYF. CDR3 in DNA: TGTGCCAGCTCACCCCCGGGTCTAGCGCATATCTCCTACGAGCAGTACTTC.

The chain has TRBV6-6 and TRBJ1-5, with D maybe TRBD1 (5 bases). Per the germline V gene, CDR1 is MNHNY and CDR2 is SVGAGI (reference sequence). There are 15 residues in the CDR3. V was shortened by 5 bases and J by 2 bases, with 13 bases between the two germline ends. CDR3 loop: CASSKAGIRNQPQHF. The CDR3 DNA follows: TGTGCCAGCAGTAAAGCAGGGATTCGCAATCAGCCCCAGCATTTT.

This clone was observed a handful of times. The chain has TRBV19 and TRBJ2-3; D ambiguous. Per the germline V gene, CDR1 is LNHDA and CDR2 is SQIVND (reference sequence). This CDR3 spans 15 amino acids. Trimming shortened V by 2 bases and J by 1 base, and 10 bases separated the two germline ends. CDR3 DNA: TGTGCCAGTAGTATAAACTACCCCGGCACAGATACGCAGTATTTT. This translates into CASSINYPGTDTQYF.

The J gene is TRBJ2-3, the V gene TRBV4-3; TRBD2 agrees at 7 bases. The CDR3 has 16 amino acids. Per germline, CDR1 LGHNA and CDR2 YSLEER. The junction had 11 bases not matched to a gene; V was cut back by 4 bases and J by 4 bases. The CDR3 protein is CASSPEAGLEADTQYF. In DNA, the CDR3 is TGCGCCAGCAGCCCAGAGGCCGGACTAGAGGCAGATACGCAGTATTTT.

In this sample, this clone turned up a few times. This rearrangement joins TRBV18 to TRBJ2-5; no firm D call. Trimming took off 0 bases at V and 4 bases at J, with 12 bases between the two ends. The CDR3 length is 15 residues. Germline V CDR1 and CDR2: KGHSH, LQKENI. The chain's CDR3 is CASSPPMRKSETQYF. The CDR3 region has the DNA TGTGCCAGCTCACCACCTATGCGGAAATCAGAGACCCAGTACTTC.

This clone was seen a handful of times. The chain has TRBV11-2 and TRBJ2-3; TRBD1 agrees at 7 bases. V was pared by 4 bases and J by 0 bases, with 16 bases of the junction left unmatched. The V gene's germline CDR1 is SGHAT and CDR2 FQNNGV. This CDR3 spans 19 amino acids. The CDR3 sequence is CASSSNNPRDRESTDTQYF. The CDR3 DNA reads as TGTGCCAGCAGCTCGAACAACCCCCGGGACAGAGAAAGCACAGATACGCAGTATTTT.

In its sample, this clone was seen once. The chain uses TRBV27 and TRBJ2-3, with TRBD2 matching 12 bases. The CDR3 sequence is 18 residues long. V gave up 0 bases and J gave up 1 base; unmatched junction bases: 5. Germline lookup yields CDR1 MNHEY and CDR2 SMNVEV (reference sequence). The CDR3 DNA reads as TGTGCCAGCAGTTTATCGTCTAGCGGGAGGGGTCGCACAGATACGCAGTATTTT. It translates to CASSLSSSGRGRTDTQYF.

The V gene is TRBV27, the J gene TRBJ2-7, with a possible D match to TRBD1 (5 bases). Germline V gene data show CDR1 as MNHEY and CDR2 as SMNVEV (reference sequence). Trimming left V 5 bases short and J 0 bases short, with 17 bases between. The CDR3 has 16 amino acids. The CDR3 sequence: CASSPDRPLSSYEQYF. CDR3 nucleotide sequence: TGTGCCAGCAGTCCCGACAGACCCCTGAGCTCCTACGAGCAGTACTTC.

This clone occurred once. The V call is TRBV5-1, the J call TRBJ1-4; D remains unclear. The V end was cut by 2 bases, the J end by 3 bases, with 8 bases between. The CDR3 extends over 14 amino acids. Germline assignment: CDR1 SGHRS and CDR2 YFSETQ. CDR3 region: CASSFVEPNEKLFF. CDR3 DNA sequence: TGCGCCAGCAGCTTCGTGGAGCCTAATGAAAAACTGTTTTTT.